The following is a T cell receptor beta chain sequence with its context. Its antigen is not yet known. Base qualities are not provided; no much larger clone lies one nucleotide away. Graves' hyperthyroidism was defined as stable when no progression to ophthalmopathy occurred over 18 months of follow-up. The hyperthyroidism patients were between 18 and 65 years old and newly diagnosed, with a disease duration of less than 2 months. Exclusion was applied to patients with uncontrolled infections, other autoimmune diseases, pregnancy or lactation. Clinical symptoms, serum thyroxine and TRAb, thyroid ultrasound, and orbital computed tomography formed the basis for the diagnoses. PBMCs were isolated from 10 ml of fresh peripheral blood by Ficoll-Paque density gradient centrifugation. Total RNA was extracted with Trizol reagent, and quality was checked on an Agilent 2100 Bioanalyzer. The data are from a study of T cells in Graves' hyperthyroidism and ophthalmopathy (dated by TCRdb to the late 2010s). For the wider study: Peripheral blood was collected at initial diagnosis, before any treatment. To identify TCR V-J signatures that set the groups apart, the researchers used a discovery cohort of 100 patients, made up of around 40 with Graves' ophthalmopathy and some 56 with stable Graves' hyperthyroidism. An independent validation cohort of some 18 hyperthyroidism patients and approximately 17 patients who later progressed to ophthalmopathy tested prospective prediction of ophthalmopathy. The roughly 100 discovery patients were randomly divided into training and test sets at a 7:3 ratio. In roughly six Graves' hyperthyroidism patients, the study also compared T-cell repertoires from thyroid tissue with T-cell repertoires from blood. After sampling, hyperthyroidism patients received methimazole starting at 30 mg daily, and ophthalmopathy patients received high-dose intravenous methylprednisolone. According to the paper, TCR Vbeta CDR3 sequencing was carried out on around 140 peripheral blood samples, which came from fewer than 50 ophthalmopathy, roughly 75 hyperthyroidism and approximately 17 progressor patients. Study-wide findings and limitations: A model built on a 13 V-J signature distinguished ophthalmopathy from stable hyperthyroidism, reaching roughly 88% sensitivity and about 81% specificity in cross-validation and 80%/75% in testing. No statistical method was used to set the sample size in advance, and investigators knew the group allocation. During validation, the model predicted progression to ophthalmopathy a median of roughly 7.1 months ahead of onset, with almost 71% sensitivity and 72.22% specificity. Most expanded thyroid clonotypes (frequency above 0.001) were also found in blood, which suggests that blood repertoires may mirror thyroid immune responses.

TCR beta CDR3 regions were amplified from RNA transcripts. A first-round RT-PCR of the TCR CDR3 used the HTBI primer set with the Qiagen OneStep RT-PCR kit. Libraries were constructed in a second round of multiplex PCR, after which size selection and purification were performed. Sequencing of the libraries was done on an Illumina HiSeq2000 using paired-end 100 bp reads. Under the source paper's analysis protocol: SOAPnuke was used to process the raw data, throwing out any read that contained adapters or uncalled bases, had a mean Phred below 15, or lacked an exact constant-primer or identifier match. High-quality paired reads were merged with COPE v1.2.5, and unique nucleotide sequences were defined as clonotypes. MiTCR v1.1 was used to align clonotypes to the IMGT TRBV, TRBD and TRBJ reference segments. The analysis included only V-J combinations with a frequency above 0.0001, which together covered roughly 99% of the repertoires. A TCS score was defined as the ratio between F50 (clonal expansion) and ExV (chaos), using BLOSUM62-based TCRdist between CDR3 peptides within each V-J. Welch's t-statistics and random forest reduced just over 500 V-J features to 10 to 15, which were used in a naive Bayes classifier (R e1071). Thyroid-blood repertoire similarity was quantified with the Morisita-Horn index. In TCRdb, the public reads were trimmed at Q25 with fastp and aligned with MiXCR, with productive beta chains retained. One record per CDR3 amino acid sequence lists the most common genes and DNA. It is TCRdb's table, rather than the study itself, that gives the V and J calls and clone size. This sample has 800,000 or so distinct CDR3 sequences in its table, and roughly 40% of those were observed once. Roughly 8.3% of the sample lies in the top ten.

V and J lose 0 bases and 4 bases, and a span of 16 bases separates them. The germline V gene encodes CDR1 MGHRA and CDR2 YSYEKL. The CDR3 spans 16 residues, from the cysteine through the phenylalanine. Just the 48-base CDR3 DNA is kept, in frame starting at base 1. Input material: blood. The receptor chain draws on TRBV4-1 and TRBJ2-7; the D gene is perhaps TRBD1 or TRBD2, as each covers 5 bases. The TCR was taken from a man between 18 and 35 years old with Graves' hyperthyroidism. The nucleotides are TGCGCCAGCAGCCAAGATAGGGACCCCCGAGAGTACGAGCAGTACTTC. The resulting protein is CASSQDRDPREYEQYF.